The rows below give T cell receptor beta chains drawn from one sample of a study of blood T cell repertoires in COVID-19. Only in-frame clones appear in the TCRdb table, and some are missing; sequencing was by immunoSEQ multiplex PCR. The table records about 87,000 clones, approximately 80% of them present only once. Material: peripheral blood. The receptors come from a woman in her 70s with acute or convalescent COVID-19. Each CDR3 is given with its conserved first and last residue. The D gene is left open where the match is weak. Rows give clone size only sometimes, using once, few, many, or a class for an expanded clone.

V gene	D gene	J gene	clone size	CDR3 protein	CDR3 DNA
TRBV24-1	.	TRBJ2-5	.	CATRGGAETQYF	TGTGCCACCAGAGGCGGGGCAGAGACCCAGTACTTC
TRBV3-1/TRBV3-2	.	TRBJ2-7	.	CASRPRARAYEQYF	TGTGCCAGCAGGCCGCGAGCGCGGGCCTACGAGCAGTACTTC
TRBV11-3	.	TRBJ1-1	.	CASSLISGLSTEAFF	TGTGCCAGCAGCTTAATCTCGGGACTGAGCACTGAAGCTTTCTTT
TRBV5-4	.	TRBJ2-7	.	CASSQKTSWSEQYF	TGTGCCAGCAGCCAAAAGACATCCTGGTCTGAGCAGTACTTC
TRBV24-1	TRBD1	TRBJ2-1	.	CATSDPGQGSYNEQFF	TGTGCCACCAGTGATCCGGGACAGGGATCCTACAATGAGCAGTTCTTC
TRBV18	.	TRBJ1-5	.	CASSDQSNQPQHF	TGTGCCAGCTCAGATCAGAGCAATCAGCCCCAGCATTTT
TRBV18	TRBD2	TRBJ2-7	.	CASSPPSGGNEQYF	TGTGCCAGCTCACCTCCCTCGGGAGGGAACGAGCAGTACTTC
TRBV5-1	TRBD1	TRBJ1-1	.	CASSFGWTGGMNTEAFF	TGCGCCAGCAGCTTCGGTTGGACAGGGGGCATGAACACTGAAGCTTTCTTT
TRBV28	TRBD1	TRBJ1-5	.	CASKQGSQPQHF	TGTGCCAGCAAACAGGGGAGTCAGCCCCAGCATTTT
TRBV7-9	.	TRBJ2-1	.	CASSFSVFQDNEQFF	TGTGCCAGCAGCTTTAGTGTCTTCCAGGACAATGAGCAGTTCTTC
TRBV28	TRBD2	TRBJ2-3	.	CASTRTSGTDTQYF	TGTGCCAGCACCCGGACTAGCGGGACAGATACGCAGTATTTT
TRBV7-9	.	TRBJ1-1	.	CASSTPGRYTEAFF	TGTGCCAGCAGCACCCCAGGCAGGTACACTGAAGCTTTCTTT
TRBV30	.	TRBJ1-3	.	CAWSLGSSSGNTIYF	TGTGCCTGGAGTTTGGGCAGTTCATCTGGAAACACCATATATTTT
TRBV9	.	TRBJ1-2	.	CASSPQGGTLYGYTF	TGTGCCAGCAGCCCCCAAGGAGGGACCCTCTATGGCTACACCTTC
TRBV19	.	TRBJ1-1	.	CASSKTGSNTEAFF	TGTGCCAGTAGTAAAACGGGATCAAACACTGAAGCTTTCTTT
TRBV28	.	TRBJ1-1	few	CASREVGTEAFF	TGTGCCAGCAGAGAAGTCGGCACTGAAGCTTTCTTT
TRBV2	TRBD1	TRBJ1-5	.	CASSERGTGYDQPQHF	TGTGCCAGCAGTGAAAGGGGGACAGGGTACGACCAGCCCCAGCATTTT
TRBV7-9	.	TRBJ2-7	.	CASSLEGLTYEQYF	TGTGCCAGCAGCTTAGAGGGGCTCACCTACGAGCAGTACTTC
TRBV7-2	.	TRBJ1-1	.	CASSLALGGPTEAFF	TGTGCCAGCAGCTTAGCTCTAGGAGGCCCGACTGAAGCTTTCTTT
TRBV4-1	TRBD1	TRBJ2-7	.	CASSQMIPTGTGSEQYF	TGCGCCAGCAGCCAAATGATCCCCACCGGGACAGGCTCCGAGCAGTACTTC
TRBV5-1	.	TRBJ2-6	.	CASSSRVSGANVLTF	TGCGCCAGCAGCTCCAGGGTTTCTGGGGCCAACGTCCTGACTTTC
TRBV5-1	.	TRBJ2-2	.	CASSPYMVGTTDTTGELFF	TGCGCCAGCAGCCCCTACATGGTCGGGACAACCGATACCACCGGGGAGCTGTTTTTT
TRBV18	TRBD1	TRBJ1-1	.	CASSETGENTEAFF	TGTGCCAGCTCCGAGACAGGGGAGAACACTGAAGCTTTCTTT
TRBV15	.	TRBJ2-3	.	CATSRDGHGTDTQYF	TGTGCCACCAGCAGGGACGGACACGGTACAGATACGCAGTATTTT
TRBV3-1/TRBV3-2	.	TRBJ2-5	.	CASSRGLAGGTQETQYF	TGTGCCAGCAGTCGGGGACTGGCGGGCGGTACTCAAGAGACCCAGTACTTC
TRBV3-1/TRBV3-2	TRBD1	TRBJ1-4	.	CASSRTGGTTLNEKLFF	TGTGCCAGCAGTCGGACAGGGGGAACCACACTTAATGAAAAACTGTTTTTT
TRBV19	TRBD1	TRBJ1-2	.	CASSQTGEDGYTF	TGTGCCAGTAGTCAGACAGGGGAGGATGGCTACACCTTC
TRBV6-5	TRBD1	TRBJ1-1	once	CASSNRGVEAFF	TGTGCCAGCAGTAACAGGGGCGTCGAGGCTTTCTTT
TRBV20-1	TRBD1	TRBJ1-2	.	CSASGQGSTHGYTF	TGCAGTGCTAGTGGACAGGGTTCTACGCATGGCTACACCTTC
TRBV9	.	TRBJ1-3	.	CASSVGGGPGNTIYF	TGTGCCAGCAGCGTAGGCGGGGGGCCTGGAAACACCATATATTTT
TRBV2	.	TRBJ2-2	.	CASSVGRANTGELFF	TGTGCCAGCAGTGTTGGCAGGGCGAACACCGGGGAGCTGTTTTTT
TRBV25-1	.	TRBJ2-1	.	CASTPSRGMVEQFF	TGTGCCAGCACTCCATCAAGGGGAATGGTTGAGCAGTTCTTC
TRBV18	TRBD1	TRBJ2-7	few	CASSPQGQGASEQYF	TGTGCCAGCTCACCACAGGGACAGGGGGCTAGCGAGCAGTACTTC
TRBV19	TRBD1	TRBJ1-4	.	CASSVGQGREKLFF	TGTGCCAGTAGTGTAGGACAGGGCCGTGAAAAACTGTTTTTT
TRBV29-1	TRBD1	TRBJ2-2	few	CSGGRDRGYGELFF	TGCAGCGGCGGCCGGGACAGGGGTTACGGGGAGCTGTTTTTT
TRBV18	TRBD1	TRBJ1-4	.	CASSPSTGGAGEKLFF	TGTGCCAGCTCACCCTCGACAGGGGGCGCTGGTGAAAAACTGTTTTTT
TRBV28	TRBD1	TRBJ2-7	.	CASSPPQGAPYEQYF	TGTGCCAGCAGCCCTCCCCAGGGGGCCCCCTACGAGCAGTACTTC
TRBV5-1	TRBD2	TRBJ2-3	.	CASSLTSGVQYTQYF	TGCGCCAGCAGCTTAACTAGCGGGGTGCAATATACGCAGTATTTT
TRBV3-1/TRBV3-2	TRBD2	TRBJ2-7	.	CASSKASGGRYEQYF	TGTGCCAGCAGCAAGGCTAGCGGGGGACGCTACGAGCAGTACTTC
TRBV27	.	TRBJ1-6	.	CASSLNVAGILHF	TGTGCCAGCAGTTTGAACGTCGCAGGGATTCTTCACTTT
TRBV19	.	TRBJ2-3	.	CASSAQAGFDTDTQYF	TGTGCCAGTAGTGCCCAGGCTGGTTTCGATACAGATACGCAGTATTTT
TRBV21-1	.	TRBJ1-4	.	CASSSGTENNEKLFF	TGTGCCAGCAGCTCCGGGACAGAGAATAATGAAAAACTGTTTTTT
TRBV2	TRBD1	TRBJ2-2	.	CASKLQGAGGELFF	TGTGCCAGCAAATTACAGGGGGCCGGCGGGGAGCTGTTTTTT
TRBV5-1	.	TRBJ2-5	once	CASSRQEGATQYF	TGCGCCAGCAGCAGGCAGGAAGGGGCGACCCAGTACTTC
TRBV10-3	TRBD1	TRBJ2-2	.	CAISVDRGVAGELFF	TGTGCCATCAGTGTGGACAGGGGAGTTGCCGGGGAGCTGTTTTTT
TRBV19	.	TRBJ1-1	once	CASSIAGDPTEAFF	TGTGCCAGTAGTATAGCCGGGGATCCGACTGAAGCTTTCTTT